This T cell receptor beta chain is from a study of cytomegalovirus exposure and HLA in healthy donors. Study findings and constraints: Among the CMV-associated chains, a few were confirmed in vitro as specific for CMV antigens. The study recorded 150 to 200 TCR beta chains that were cytomegalovirus-associated. Subsequent analysis of the 100 to 150 validation repertoires found a tendency for first-cohort TCR clusters to co-occur.

As regards this clone: Its antigen is as yet unknown.

The CDR3 sequence is 11 residues long. Trimming left V 8 bases short and J 9 bases short, with 13 bases between. From germline, CDR1 is MDHEN and CDR2 SYDVKM. Method: immunoSEQ multiplex PCR; TCRdb's copy keeps in-frame clones and lacks some. The profile covers 250,000 to 350,000 clones, with approximately 90% appearing a single time and over 1% taken by the ten largest. The donors formed part of the 120-subject validation cohort, distinct from the roughly 600-subject first cohort. Sample: PBMCs. This chain connects TRBV28 to TRBJ1-2; D is ambiguous. The TCR was taken from a woman under 40 in good health and CMV-seropositive. This chain's CDR3 is CASGSPGSYTF. The CDR3 bases are TGTGCCAGCGGGTCCCCGGGAAGCTACACCTTC.